The entry that follows covers one T cell receptor (beta chain) sequence. Germline CDR1 LGHDT, CDR2 YNNKEL (reference sequence). The V gene lost 5 bases and the J gene lost 1 base, with 14 bases spanning the gap. The CDR3 totals 16 residues. This record belongs to a study of blood T cell repertoires in COVID-19. Across the whole study: Samples taken during acute and convalescent COVID-19 were collected in the United States, Italy and Spain. PBMCs, B-cell-depleted T cells, or T cells provided the cDNA or gDNA that made up the material.

Sequencing used immunoSEQ multiplex PCR; TCRdb keeps in-frame clones, though not all of them. The sample contains around 260,000 clones, approximately 91% of which appear only once. One Seattle source followed patients from active infection through their disease course. This chain joins TRBV3-1 (or the pseudogene TRBV3-2) and TRBJ2-2; D possibly corresponds to TRBD2 (6 bases). This sequence was found in a woman aged 25 to 39 with COVID-19, enrolled during active disease. Sequencing input: peripheral blood. CDR3: CASSMARDWNTGELFF. The CDR3 nucleotides read TGTGCCAGCAGCATGGCTAGGGACTGGAACACCGGGGAGCTGTTTTTT.